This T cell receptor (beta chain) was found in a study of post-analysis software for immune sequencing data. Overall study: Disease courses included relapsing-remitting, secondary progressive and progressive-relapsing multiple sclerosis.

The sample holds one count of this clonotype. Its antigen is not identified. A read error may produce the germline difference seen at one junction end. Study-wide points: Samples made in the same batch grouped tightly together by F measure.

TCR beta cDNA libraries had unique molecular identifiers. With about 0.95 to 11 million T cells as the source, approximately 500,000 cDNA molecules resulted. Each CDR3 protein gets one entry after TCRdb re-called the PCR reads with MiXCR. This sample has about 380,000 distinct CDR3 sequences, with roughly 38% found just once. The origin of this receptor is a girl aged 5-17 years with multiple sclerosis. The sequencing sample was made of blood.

The CDR3 spells CASSVRLSSYEQYF. The CDR3 bases are TGTGCCAGCAGTGTACGGTTGAGCTCCTATGAGCAGTACTTC. J is TRBJ2-7 and V is TRBV25-1; D is undetermined. The CDR3 covers 14 residues. From germline, CDR1 is MGHDK and CDR2 SYGVNS.